Listed here are 16 T cell receptor beta chains from one sample, sequenced in a study of metastatic and nonmetastatic thyroid tumors. Not a single patient had been given any form of treatment at any point before undergoing thyroid surgery. TCRdb recomputed clones from the PCR reads via MiXCR. The sample holds about 40,000 clones, more than 9.5% seen once. Sequencing was performed on blood. The receptors stem from a female donor with papillary thyroid cancer or a benign thyroid nodule (not recorded which). Some clones in this sample may be carry-over from other donors' samples.

This clone has at least ten counts. A junction boundary mismatches the germline segment, possibly from a read error. J is TRBJ1-1 and V is TRBV9, with unresolved D. Per the germline V gene, CDR1 is SGDLS and CDR2 is YYNGEE. CDR3 length equals 13 residues. This CDR3 reads CASSVDQLGSLWF. CDR3 nucleotide sequence: TGTGCCAGCAGCGTAGATCAGTTGGGTTCCCTTTGGTTT.

This clone was observed many times. One junction end disagrees with the germline gene, perhaps due to a read error. The chain is built from TRBV3-1 and TRBJ2-1; D gene unclear. The CDR3 has 12 residues. Germline V gene lookup returns CDR1 LGHDT and CDR2 YNNKEL (reference sequence). CDR3 loop: CANSQEFAEQFF. The CDR3 DNA sequence: TGTGCCAACAGCCAAGAGTTTGCGGAGCAGTTCTTC.

As to this clone: A much larger clone differs from this one at a single base, so this may be a read error. Different DNA sequences within this sample yield the same CDR3. The genes are TRBV9 and TRBJ2-1, with D tentatively TRBD2 (5 bases). The CDR3 sequence is 15 residues long. Germline assignment: CDR1 SGDLS and CDR2 YYNGEE. DNA for the CDR3: TGCGCCAGCAGCGTAGGTGGGAGTTTGGGCAATGAGCAGTTCTTC. Residues: CASSVGGSLGNEQFF.

This clone came up many times. CDR3 loop: CSVPSGDHGYTF. The CDR3 DNA follows: TGCAGCGTTCCGTCAGGGGATCATGGCTACACCTTC. This sequence joins TRBV29-1 and TRBJ1-2, with D maybe TRBD1 (6 bases). CDR3 length: 12 amino acids. The germline V gene has CDR1 SQVTM and CDR2 ANQGSEA. Trimming took 5 bases from V and 6 from J, leaving 13 bases between them. The variable domain in full, completed from reference TRBV29-1 and TRBJ1-2, reads SAVISQKPSRDICQRGTSLTIQCQVDSQVTMMFWYRQQPGQSLTLIATANQGSEATYESGFVIDKFPISRPNLTFSTLTVSNMSPEDSSIYLCSVPSGDHGYTFGSGTRLTVV.

This clone was counted many times. The CDR3: CASSLGALSGFFDNEQFF. The CDR3 region has the DNA TGTGCCAGCAGCTTAGGAGCGTTATCCGGCTTTTTTGACAATGAGCAGTTCTTC. The rearrangement uses TRBV11-1 and TRBJ2-1, with D hard to call. The CDR3 totals 18 residues. CDR1 is SGHAT, CDR2 FQDESV, per germline (reference sequence). The V end was cut by 1 base, the J end by 5 bases, with 21 bases between.

This clone was detected many times. This CDR3 is CASSFLAGAGGSDTQYF. The CDR3 bases are TGTGCCAGCAGCTTTCTAGCGGGAGCGGGTGGGTCAGATACGCAGTATTTT. The rearrangement links TRBV11-1 to TRBJ2-3; TRBD2 matches 10 bases. There are 17 residues in the CDR3. The J segment lost 4 bases and the V segment lost 3 bases, leaving 10 bases of the junction unmatched. Per the germline V gene, CDR1 is SGHAT and CDR2 is FQDESV (reference sequence). The full variable domain, with the rest looked up from reference TRBV11-1 and TRBJ2-3, is EAEVAQSPRYKITEKSQAVAFWCDPISGHATLYWYRQILGQGPELLVQFQDESVVDDSQLPKDRFSAERLKGVDSTLKIQPAELGDSAMYLCASSFLAGAGGSDTQYFGPGTRLTVL.

There are many counts of this clone. For the CDR3, the DNA is TGTGCCTGGAAAAGGGCTGGAAACACCATATATTTT. It is translated as CAWKRAGNTIYF. V gene TRBV30 combines with J gene TRBJ1-3; D unclear. V lost 4 bases and J 2 bases, leaving 6 bases between the germline ends. Germline CDR1 and CDR2: GTSNPN and SVGIG (reference sequence). The CDR3 is 12 amino acids.

This clone showed up many times. The chain couples TRBV3-1 to TRBJ2-3, with 10 bases fitting TRBD2. This CDR3 is 17 amino acids long. V was clipped by 1 base and J by 10 bases; unmatched bases: 14. From germline, CDR1 is LGHDT and CDR2 YNNKEL (reference sequence). As DNA, the CDR3 is TGTGCCAGCAGCCAAGTGGGGTCCAGCGGGAGGGCCAGGTCGCAGTATTTT. Translating gives CASSQVGSSGRARSQYF.

This clone was recorded a few times. V gene TRBV20-1 combines with J gene TRBJ2-7; D might be TRBD1 (6 bases). V was cut by 3 bases and J by 6 bases, with 21 bases left in between. Looked up from germline, CDR1 is DFQATT and CDR2 is SNEGSKA (reference sequence). This CDR3 is built from 15 residues. CDR3 sequence (DNA): TGCAGTGCTAGCTCCACAGGGAGCGCACCCTCCGAGCAGTACTTC. This translates into CSASSTGSAPSEQYF.

This clone has a handful of counts. This chain links TRBV2 with TRBJ2-2; a weak D match, TRBD2 (6 bases). CDR1 is SNHLY and CDR2 is FYNNEI in the germline V gene. The CDR3 consists of 15 residues. The ends were cut back, 3 bases at V and 3 bases at J, with 11 bases in the middle. CDR3 sequence (DNA): TGTGCCAGCAGTGAGGAGGGGCGGGACACCGGGGAGCTGTTTTTT. This sequence encodes CASSEEGRDTGELFF.

The sample holds many counts of this clone. The rearrangement joins TRBV2 to TRBJ1-3, with D tentatively TRBD1 (5 bases). CDR1 is SNHLY, CDR2 FYNNEI, per germline. V gave up 4 bases and J gave up 5 bases, with 12 bases separating them. This CDR3 region has 14 residues. CDR3 amino acids: CASSGGGARNTIYF. The CDR3 region has the DNA TGTGCCAGCAGTGGTGGTGGGGCCCGAAACACCATATATTTT.

In this sample, this clone turned up many times. The gene calls are TRBV27 and TRBJ1-1; D is unclear. CDR1 is MNHEY and CDR2 is SMNVEV in the germline V gene (reference sequence). The germline V and J ends were trimmed by 7 bases and 0 bases, with 9 bases remaining between them. This CDR3 is built from 13 residues. The CDR3 coding sequence is TGTGCCAGCAAGGCGGCCCTGAACACTGAAGCTTTCTTT. Protein sequence: CASKAALNTEAFF.

This clone showed up many times. This chain connects TRBV20-1 to TRBJ2-6; D unresolved. Germline loops: CDR1 DFQATT, CDR2 SNEGSKA (reference sequence). The CDR3 consists of 13 residues. CDR3 amino acids: CPPRETGANVLTF. In DNA form, the CDR3 reads TGCCCCCCGAGAGAAACCGGGGCCAACGTCCTGACTTTC.

Ten or more counts support this clone. The J gene is TRBJ2-2, the V gene TRBV2; D not certain. V was clipped by 7 bases and J by 3 bases, with 6 bases between them. From germline, CDR1 is SNHLY and CDR2 FYNNEI. This CDR3 has 12 residues. The DNA of the CDR3 is TGTGCCAGCACCTCAGACACCGGGGAGCTGTTTTTT. Translating gives CASTSDTGELFF.

Comments on this clone: A much larger clone differs from this one at a single base, so this may be a read error. Other DNA sequences from this sample encode an identical CDR3 as well. The chain carries TRBV29-1 and TRBJ2-1, with 8 nucleotides matching TRBD1. This CDR3 has 13 amino acids. Per the germline V gene, CDR1 is SQVTM and CDR2 is ANQGSEA. V shed 7 bases, J shed 7 bases, and the junction held 9 bases outside the gene matches. The CDR3 nucleotides read TGCAGCGCAGGTACAGGGGGTCTTAATGAGCAGTTCTTC. This sequence encodes CSAGTGGLNEQFF.

The table lists this clone with many counts. The chain recombines TRBV2 with TRBJ2-1; 7 bases fit TRBD2. The germline V gene encodes CDR1 SNHLY and CDR2 FYNNEI. The CDR3 sequence is 15 residues long. The J segment lost 7 bases and the V segment lost 0 bases, leaving 6 bases of the junction unmatched. The CDR3 here is CASSEARGLVNEQFF. The DNA of the CDR3 is TGTGCCAGCAGTGAAGCCCGTGGACTAGTTAATGAGCAGTTCTTC.